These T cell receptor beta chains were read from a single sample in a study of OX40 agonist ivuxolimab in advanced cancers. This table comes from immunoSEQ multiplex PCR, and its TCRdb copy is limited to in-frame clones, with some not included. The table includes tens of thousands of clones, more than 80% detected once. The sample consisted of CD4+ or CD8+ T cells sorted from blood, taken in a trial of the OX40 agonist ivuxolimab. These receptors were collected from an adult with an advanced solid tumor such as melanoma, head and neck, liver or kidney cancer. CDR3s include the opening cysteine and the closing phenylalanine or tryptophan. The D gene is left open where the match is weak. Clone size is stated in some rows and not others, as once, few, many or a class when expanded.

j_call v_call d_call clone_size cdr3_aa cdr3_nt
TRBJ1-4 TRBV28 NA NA CASSLLNIKLFF TGTGCCAGCAGTTTACTAAATATTAAACTGTTTTTT
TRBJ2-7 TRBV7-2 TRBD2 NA CASSLEPSGPISSYEQYF TGTGCCAGCAGCTTAGAGCCTAGCGGGCCTATCAGCTCCTACGAGCAGTACTTC
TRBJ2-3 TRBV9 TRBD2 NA CASSVVPTIAGVTDTQYF TGTGCCAGCAGCGTAGTACCGACTATTGCGGGAGTCACAGATACGCAGTATTTT
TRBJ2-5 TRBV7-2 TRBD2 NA CASSLSLAGTPLGKTQYF TGTGCCAGCAGCTTATCCCTAGCGGGAACCCCCCTCGGGAAGACCCAGTACTTC
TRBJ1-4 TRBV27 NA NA CASSPRGNEKLFF TGTGCCAGCAGTCCGCGGGGAAATGAAAAACTGTTTTTT
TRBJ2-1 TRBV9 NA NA CASSTIAATYNEQFF TGTGCCAGTTCCACAATAGCGGCTACCTACAATGAGCAGTTCTTC
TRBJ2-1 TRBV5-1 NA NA CASSLEDTRLGEQFF TGCGCCAGCAGCTTGGAGGACACCCGATTGGGTGAGCAGTTCTTC
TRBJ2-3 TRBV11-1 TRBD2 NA CASSSGLAGTDTQYF TGTGCCAGCAGCTCGGGACTAGCGGGCACAGATACGCAGTATTTT
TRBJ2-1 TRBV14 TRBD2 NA CASSQEVRGGQFF TGTGCCAGCAGCCAAGAAGTCCGGGGGGGACAGTTCTTC
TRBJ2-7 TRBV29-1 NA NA CSVEQGGNEQYF TGCAGCGTTGAGCAGGGGGGGAACGAGCAGTACTTC
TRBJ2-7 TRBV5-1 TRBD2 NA CASSLVGTGFGGEQYF TGCGCCAGCAGCTTGGTCGGGACCGGCTTCGGGGGGGAGCAGTACTTC
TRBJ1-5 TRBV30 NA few CAWSPGYDQPQHF TGTGCCTGGAGTCCAGGGTATGATCAGCCCCAGCATTTT
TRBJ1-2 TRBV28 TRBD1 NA CASSFPTRDRGIYGYTF TGTGCCAGCAGTTTTCCTACCCGGGACAGGGGTATCTATGGCTACACCTTC
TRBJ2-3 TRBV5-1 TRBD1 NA CASRPTGGAGTDTQYF TGCGCCAGCAGGCCCACAGGGGGCGCTGGCACAGATACGCAGTATTTT
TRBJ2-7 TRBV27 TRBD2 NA CASSPRRELGQYF TGTGCCAGCAGTCCACGGCGGGAGTTAGGGCAGTACTTC
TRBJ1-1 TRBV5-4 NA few CASSEGGGMNTEAFF TGTGCCAGCAGCGAGGGGGGAGGGATGAACACTGAAGCTTTCTTT
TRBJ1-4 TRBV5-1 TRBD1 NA CASSKTGAATNEKLFF TGCGCCAGCAGCAAGACAGGGGCGGCAACTAATGAAAAACTGTTTTTT
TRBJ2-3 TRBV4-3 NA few CASSQETESTQYF TGCGCCAGCAGCCAAGAGACCGAGTCTACGCAGTATTTT
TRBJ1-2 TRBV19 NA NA CASSYRASNYGYTF TGTGCCAGTAGCTACAGGGCATCTAACTATGGCTACACCTTC
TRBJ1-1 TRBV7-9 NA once CASSFPPAGRDTEAFF TGTGCCAGCAGCTTCCCACCGGCGGGGCGCGACACTGAAGCTTTCTTT
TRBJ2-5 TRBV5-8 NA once CASTHGQWAQETQYF TGTGCCAGCACCCACGGACAGTGGGCACAAGAGACCCAGTACTTC
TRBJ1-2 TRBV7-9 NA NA CASSLAPGNYGYTF TGTGCCAGCAGCTTAGCGCCAGGGAACTATGGCTACACCTTC
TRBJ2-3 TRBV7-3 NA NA CASSLPRDTQYF TGTGCCAGCAGCTTACCCAGAGATACGCAGTATTTT